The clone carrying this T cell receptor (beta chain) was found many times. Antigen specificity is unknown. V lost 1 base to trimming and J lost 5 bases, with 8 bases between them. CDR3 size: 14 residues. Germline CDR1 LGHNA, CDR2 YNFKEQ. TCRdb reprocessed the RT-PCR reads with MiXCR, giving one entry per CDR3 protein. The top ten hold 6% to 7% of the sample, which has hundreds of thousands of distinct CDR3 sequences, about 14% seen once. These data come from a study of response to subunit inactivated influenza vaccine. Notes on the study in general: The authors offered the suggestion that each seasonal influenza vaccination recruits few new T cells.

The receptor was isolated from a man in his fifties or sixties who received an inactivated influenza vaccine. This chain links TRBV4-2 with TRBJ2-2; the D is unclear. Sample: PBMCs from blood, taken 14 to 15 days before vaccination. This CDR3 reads CASSQVLGTGELFF. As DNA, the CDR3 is TGTGCCAGCAGCCAAGTACTGGGTACCGGGGAGCTGTTTTTT.